The 2 T cell receptor beta chains below were found in one sample sequenced in a study of T cell changes during pregnancy in multiple sclerosis. Profiled with immunoSEQ multiplex PCR; TCRdb holds only in-frame clones, not every one. The profile shows about 45,000 clones, approximately 91% of them singletons. Sequences were derived from CD4+ T cells from peripheral blood mononuclear cells, sampled in the first trimester of pregnancy. Receptors originate from a female donor with multiple sclerosis, enrolled in a pregnancy study.

V gene TRBV5-4 combines with J gene TRBJ1-4, with 7 bases that match TRBD1. This CDR3 spans 15 amino acids. V lost 3 bases to trimming and J lost 8 bases; unmatched junction nucleotides: 10. Per germline, CDR1 SGHNT and CDR2 YYREEE (reference sequence). The CDR3 sequence is CASSSEQGRGEKLFF. In nucleotides, the CDR3 is TGTGCCAGCAGCTCAGAACAGGGGAGAGGGGAAAAACTGTTTTTT.

This chain connects TRBV29-1 to TRBJ1-4; 9 positions match TRBD1. Looked up from germline, CDR1 is SQVTM and CDR2 is ANQGSEA. The CDR3 extends over 14 amino acids. Unmatched junction bases numbered 7, after V lost 4 bases and J lost 7 bases. In nucleotides, the CDR3 is TGCAGCGTTGCCCGACGGGACAGGGCTGAAAAACTGTTTTTT. Its translation is CSVARRDRAEKLFF.